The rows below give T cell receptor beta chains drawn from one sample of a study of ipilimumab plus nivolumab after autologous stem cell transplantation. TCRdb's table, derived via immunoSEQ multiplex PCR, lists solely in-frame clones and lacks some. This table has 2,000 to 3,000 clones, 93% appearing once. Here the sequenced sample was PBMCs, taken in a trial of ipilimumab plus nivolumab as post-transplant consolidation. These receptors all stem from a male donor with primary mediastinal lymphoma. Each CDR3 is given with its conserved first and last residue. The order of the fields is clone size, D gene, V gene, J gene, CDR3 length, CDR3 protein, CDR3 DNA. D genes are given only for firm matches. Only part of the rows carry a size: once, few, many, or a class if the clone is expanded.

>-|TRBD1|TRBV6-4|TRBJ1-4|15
CASSPTGDPNEKLFF
TGTGCCAGCTCTCCTACAGGGGACCCTAATGAAAAACTGTTTTTT
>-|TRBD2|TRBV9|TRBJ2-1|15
CASSTRTSAYNEQFF
TGTGCCAGCAGCACTAGGACTAGCGCCTACAATGAGCAGTTCTTC
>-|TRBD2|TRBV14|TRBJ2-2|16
CASSQGGTSAAGELFF
TGTGCCAGCAGCCAAGGGGGGACTAGCGCGGCCGGGGAGCTGTTTTTT
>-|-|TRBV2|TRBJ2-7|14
CASRGVIGAYEQYF
TGTGCCAGCAGGGGGGTAATTGGCGCCTACGAGCAGTACTTC
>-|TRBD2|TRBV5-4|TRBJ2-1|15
CASSIWTSSYNEQFF
TGTGCCAGCAGCATCTGGACTAGCTCCTACAATGAGCAGTTCTTC
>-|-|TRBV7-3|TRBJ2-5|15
CASSPTGTAQETQYF
TGTGCCAGCAGCCCTACAGGGACGGCACAAGAGACCCAGTACTTC
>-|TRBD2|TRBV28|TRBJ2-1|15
CASSSGGRVYNEQFF
TGTGCCAGCAGTTCTGGCGGGAGAGTGTACAATGAGCAGTTCTTC
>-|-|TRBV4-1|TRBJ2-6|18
CASSQDGSASSGANVLTF
TGCGCCAGCAGCCAAGATGGCTCCGCCAGCTCTGGGGCCAACGTCCTGACTTTC
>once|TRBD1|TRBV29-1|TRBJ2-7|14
CSVDMPGGYVEQYF
TGCAGCGTTGATATGCCAGGGGGCTACGTCGAGCAGTACTTC
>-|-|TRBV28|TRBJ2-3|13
CASRPWRTDTQYF
TGTGCCAGCAGGCCCTGGCGCACAGATACGCAGTATTTT
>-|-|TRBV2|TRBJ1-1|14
CASSERASHPEAFF
TGTGCCAGCAGTGAGCGGGCTTCGCACCCTGAAGCTTTCTTT
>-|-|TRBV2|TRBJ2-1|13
CASSEGPTSEQFF
TGTGCCAGCAGTGAAGGGCCAACGAGCGAGCAGTTCTTC
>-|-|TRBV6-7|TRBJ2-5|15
CASSHAGAPGETQYF
TGTGCCAGCAGTCACGCGGGGGCGCCCGGAGAGACCCAGTACTTC
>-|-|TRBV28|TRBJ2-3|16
CASYPRRLALADTQYF
TGTGCCAGTTACCCCCGGAGGCTAGCTTTAGCAGATACGCAGTATTTT
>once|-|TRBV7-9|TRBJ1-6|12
CASSLAEGPLHF
TGTGCCAGCAGCTTAGCGGAGGGGCCCCTCCACTTT
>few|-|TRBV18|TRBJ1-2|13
CASSPDGTTGYTF
TGTGCCAGCTCCCCCGACGGAACAACGGGCTACACCTTC
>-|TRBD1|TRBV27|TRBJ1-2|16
CASSSIRDRHNYGYTF
TGTGCCAGCAGTTCCATCCGGGACAGACATAACTATGGCTACACCTTC
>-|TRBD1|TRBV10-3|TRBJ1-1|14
CAISSGGASTEAFF
TGTGCCATCAGTTCAGGGGGCGCTTCCACTGAAGCTTTCTTT
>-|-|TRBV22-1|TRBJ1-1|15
CPGSASWGTRTEAFF
TGTCCTGGGAGCGCTTCCTGGGGGACTCGGACTGAAGCTTTCTTT
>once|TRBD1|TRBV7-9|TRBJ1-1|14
CASSLAGTGDEAFF
TGTGCCAGCAGCTTAGCCGGGACAGGGGACGAAGCTTTCTTT
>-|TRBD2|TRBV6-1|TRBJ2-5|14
CASLLAPAGETQYF
TGTGCCAGCCTACTAGCGCCAGCTGGGGAGACCCAGTACTTC
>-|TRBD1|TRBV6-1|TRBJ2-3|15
CAAIPDRGPKDTQYF
TGTGCCGCCATTCCTGACAGGGGGCCTAAAGATACGCAGTATTTT
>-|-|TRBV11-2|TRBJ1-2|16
CASSPQRVTSNYGYTF
TGTGCCAGCAGCCCGCAGAGAGTTACCTCTAACTATGGCTACACCTTC
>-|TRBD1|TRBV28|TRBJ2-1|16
CASRSLVGTGVHEQFF
TGTGCCAGCAGGTCCCTGGTAGGGACAGGGGTCCATGAGCAGTTCTTC
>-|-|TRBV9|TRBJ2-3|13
CASSAPFTDTQYF
TGTGCCAGTAGCGCACCTTTCACAGATACGCAGTATTTT
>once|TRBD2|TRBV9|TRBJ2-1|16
CASSGTSGVSYNEQFF
TGTGCCAGCAGCGGGACTAGCGGAGTCTCCTACAATGAGCAGTTCTTC
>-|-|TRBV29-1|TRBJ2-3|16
CSASTLRGSSTDTQYF
TGCAGCGCCTCGACATTAAGGGGGTCTAGCACAGATACGCAGTATTTT
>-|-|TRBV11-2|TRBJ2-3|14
CASSRRIGTDTQYF
TGTGCCAGCAGCCGCAGGATTGGCACAGATACGCAGTATTTT
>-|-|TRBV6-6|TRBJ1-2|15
CASSTPGRINYGYTF
TGTGCCAGCAGTACGCCGGGACGGATAAACTATGGCTACACCTTC
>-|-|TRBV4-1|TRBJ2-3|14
CASSQDQGPDTQYF
TGCGCCAGCAGCCAAGATCAGGGACCCGATACGCAGTATTTT
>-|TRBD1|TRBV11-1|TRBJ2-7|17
CASSAAGYVTGGYEQYF
TGTGCCAGCAGCGCGGCGGGCTACGTGACAGGGGGCTACGAGCAGTACTTC
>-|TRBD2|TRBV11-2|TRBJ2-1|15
CASSLDPASGNEQFF
TGTGCCAGCAGCTTAGATCCCGCTAGCGGCAATGAGCAGTTCTTC
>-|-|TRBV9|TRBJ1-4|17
CASSGPSRTSTNEKLFF
TGTGCCAGCAGCGGACCGAGCAGGACTTCAACTAATGAAAAACTGTTTTTT
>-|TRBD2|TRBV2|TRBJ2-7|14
CASSEARGVYEQYF
TGTGCCAGCAGTGAAGCGCGGGGGGTCTACGAGCAGTACTTC
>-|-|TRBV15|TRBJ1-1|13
CATSRATDTEAFF
TGTGCCACCAGCAGAGCTACGGACACTGAAGCTTTCTTT
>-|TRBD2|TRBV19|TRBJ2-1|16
CASSISAGEPYNEQFF
TGTGCCAGTAGTATATCGGCGGGGGAGCCTTACAATGAGCAGTTCTTC
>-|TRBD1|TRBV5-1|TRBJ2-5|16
CASSILPGQGRETQYF
TGCGCCAGCAGTATACTCCCGGGACAGGGGAGAGAGACCCAGTACTTC
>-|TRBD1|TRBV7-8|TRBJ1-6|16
CASSARDRGSNSPLHF
TGTGCCAGCAGCGCCCGGGACAGGGGGTCTAATTCACCCCTCCACTTT
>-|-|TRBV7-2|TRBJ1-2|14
CASSFQAGNYGYTF
TGTGCCAGCAGCTTTCAGGCGGGGAACTATGGCTACACCTTC
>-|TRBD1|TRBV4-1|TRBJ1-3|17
CASSQDPSGGTGNTIYF
TGCGCCAGCAGCCAAGATCCTTCAGGGGGCACTGGAAACACCATATATTTT
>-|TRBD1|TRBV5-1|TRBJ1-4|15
CASSLGRGLFEKLFF
TGCGCCAGCAGCTTAGGCAGGGGGCTTTTTGAAAAACTGTTTTTT
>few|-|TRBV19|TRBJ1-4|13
CASSSRLNEKLFF
TGTGCCAGTAGTAGCAGGCTCAATGAAAAACTGTTTTTT
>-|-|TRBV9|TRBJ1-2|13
CASSVSYIYGYTF
TGTGCCAGCAGCGTAAGTTACATATATGGCTACACCTTC
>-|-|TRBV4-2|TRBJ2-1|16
CASSQDLTRGQGEQFF
TGTGCCAGCAGCCAAGATTTGACTAGAGGGCAGGGTGAGCAGTTCTTC
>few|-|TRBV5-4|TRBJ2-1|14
CASSTVRSYNEQFF
TGTGCCAGCTCGACAGTCCGCTCCTACAATGAGCAGTTCTTC